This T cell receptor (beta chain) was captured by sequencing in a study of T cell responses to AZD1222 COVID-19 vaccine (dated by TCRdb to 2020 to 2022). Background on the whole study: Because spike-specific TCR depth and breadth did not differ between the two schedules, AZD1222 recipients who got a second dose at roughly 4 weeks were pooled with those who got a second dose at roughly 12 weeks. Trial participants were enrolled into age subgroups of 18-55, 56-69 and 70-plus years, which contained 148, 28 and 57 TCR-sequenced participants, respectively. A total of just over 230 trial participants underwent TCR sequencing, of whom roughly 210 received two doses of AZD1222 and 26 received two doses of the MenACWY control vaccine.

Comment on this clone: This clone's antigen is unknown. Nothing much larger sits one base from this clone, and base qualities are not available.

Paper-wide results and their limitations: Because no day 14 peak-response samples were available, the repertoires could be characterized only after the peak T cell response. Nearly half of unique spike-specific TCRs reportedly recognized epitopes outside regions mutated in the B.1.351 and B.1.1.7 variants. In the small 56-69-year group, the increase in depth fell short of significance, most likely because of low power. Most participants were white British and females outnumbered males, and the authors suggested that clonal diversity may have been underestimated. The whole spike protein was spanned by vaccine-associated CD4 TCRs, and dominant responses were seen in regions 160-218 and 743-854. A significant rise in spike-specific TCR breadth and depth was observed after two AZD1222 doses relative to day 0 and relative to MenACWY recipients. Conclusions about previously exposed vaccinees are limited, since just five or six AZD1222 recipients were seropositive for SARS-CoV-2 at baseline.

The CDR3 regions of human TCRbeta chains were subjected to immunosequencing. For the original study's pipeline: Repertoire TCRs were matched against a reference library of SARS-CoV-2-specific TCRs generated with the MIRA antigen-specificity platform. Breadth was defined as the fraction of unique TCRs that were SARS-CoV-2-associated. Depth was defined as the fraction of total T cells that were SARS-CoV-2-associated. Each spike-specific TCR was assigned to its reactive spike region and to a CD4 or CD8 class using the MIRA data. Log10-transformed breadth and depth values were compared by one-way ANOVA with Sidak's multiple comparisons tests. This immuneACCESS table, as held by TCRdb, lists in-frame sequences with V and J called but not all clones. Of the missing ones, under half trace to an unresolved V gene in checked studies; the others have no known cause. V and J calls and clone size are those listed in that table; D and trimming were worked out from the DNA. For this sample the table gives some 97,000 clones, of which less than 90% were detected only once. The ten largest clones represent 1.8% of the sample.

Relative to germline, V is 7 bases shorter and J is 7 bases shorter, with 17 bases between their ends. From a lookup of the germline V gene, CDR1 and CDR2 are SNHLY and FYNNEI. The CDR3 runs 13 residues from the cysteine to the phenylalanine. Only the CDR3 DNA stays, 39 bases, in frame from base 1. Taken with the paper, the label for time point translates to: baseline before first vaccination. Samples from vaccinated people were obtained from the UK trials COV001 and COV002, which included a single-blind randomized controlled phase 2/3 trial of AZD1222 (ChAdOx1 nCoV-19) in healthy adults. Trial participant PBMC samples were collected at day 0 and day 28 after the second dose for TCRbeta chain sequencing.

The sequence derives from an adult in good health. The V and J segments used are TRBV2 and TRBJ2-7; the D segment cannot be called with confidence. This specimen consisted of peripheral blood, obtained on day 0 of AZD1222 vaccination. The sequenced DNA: TGTGCCAGCACCCACCCCGACTTCTGGGAGCAGTACTTC. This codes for CASTHPDFWEQYF.